One sample yielded the 8 T cell receptor beta chains listed below, sequenced in a study of CD4 T cells in relation to SARS-CoV-2 and coronaviruses. Generated by immunoSEQ multiplex PCR, the TCRdb table keeps only in-frame clones and is missing some. The data hold tens of thousands of clones, with about 76% observed a single time. Their recognized antigens are unknown. Sequencing used memory CD4+ T cells from PBMCs, cultured in vitro. The receptor set was obtained from an adult with COVID-19.

The chain links TRBV19 to TRBJ2-1; 7 bases fit TRBD2. Trimming at V came to 2 bases and at J to 0 bases, leaving 10 bases not matched to a gene. CDR1 LNHDA and CDR2 SQIVND come from the germline V gene (reference sequence). CDR3 length: 18 amino acids. The CDR3 reads CASSIRGTSVSSYNEQFF. CDR3 nucleotides: TGTGCCAGTAGTATAAGGGGCACTAGCGTGAGCTCCTACAATGAGCAGTTCTTC. The entire variable domain, with the rest obtained from reference TRBV19 and TRBJ2-1, is as follows: DGGITQSPKYLFRKEGQNVTLSCEQNLNHDAMYWYRQDPGQGLRLIYYSQIVNDFQKGDIAEGYSVSREKKESFPLTVTSAQKNPTAFYLCASSIRGTSVSSYNEQFFGPGTRLTVL.

This clone has just one count. The J gene is TRBJ2-1, the V gene TRBV6-2 or TRBV6-3; D perhaps matches TRBD1 (6 bases). The CDR3 contains 17 residues. The V gene lost 2 bases and the J gene lost 1 base, with 15 bases spanning the gap. Germline V gene data show CDR1 as MNHEY and CDR2 as SVGEGT. The CDR3 loop is CASSYGGTGISYNEQFF. The CDR3 DNA is TGTGCCAGCAGTTACGGGGGAACAGGGATTTCCTACAATGAGCAGTTCTTC.

The rearrangement joins TRBV10-3 to TRBJ1-5; no firm D call. Germline V lookup: CDR1 ENHRY, CDR2 SYGVKD. This CDR3 is 15 amino acids long. V was shortened by 1 base and J by 1 base, with 8 bases between the two germline ends. CDR3 DNA sequence: TGTGCCATCAGTGAGTATAGAGCGAGCAATCAGCCCCAGCATTTT. Its protein product is CAISEYRASNQPQHF.

V usage is TRBV6-4 and J usage is TRBJ2-1, with 10 nucleotides matching TRBD2. CDR3 length: 16 residues. From germline, CDR1 is MRHNA and CDR2 SNTAGT. With V trimmed by 0 bases and J by 7 bases, 6 bases remained unmatched. The CDR3 spells CASSDSIAGGRNEQFF. CDR3 DNA: TGTGCCAGCAGTGACTCTATAGCGGGAGGTAGGAATGAGCAGTTCTTC.

This clone was found once. The V gene is TRBV2, the J gene TRBJ2-1, with TRBD2 identical over 8 bases. Germline CDR1 and CDR2: SNHLY and FYNNEI. CDR3 length: 13 amino acids. Trimming took 8 bases from V and 6 from J; bases not matched to a gene: 6. Here the CDR3 reads CASREGLLNEQFF. CDR3 nucleotides: TGTGCCAGCCGGGAGGGCCTTCTCAATGAGCAGTTCTTC.

The chain has TRBV2 and TRBJ2-7; D uncertain. The ends were cut back, 8 bases at V and 6 bases at J, with 17 bases in the middle. The CDR3 is 13 residues long. Germline-derived CDR1 and CDR2 are SNHLY and FYNNEI. The CDR3 reads CASSSIGLSEQYF. CDR3 nucleotide sequence: TGTGCCAGCTCCTCGATAGGGTTAAGCGAGCAGTACTTC. The complete variable domain, with remaining parts taken from reference TRBV2 and TRBJ2-7, reads EPEVTQTPSHQVTQMGQEVILRCVPISNHLYFYWYRQILGQKVEFLVSFYNNEISEKSEIFDDQFSVERPDGSNFTLKIRSTKLEDSAMYFCASSSIGLSEQYFGPGTRLTVT.

This chain uses TRBV5-4 with TRBJ1-2, with D tentatively TRBD1 (5 bases). CDR1 and CDR2 from the germline V gene are SGHNT and YYREEE (reference sequence). The V gene lost 10 bases and the J gene lost 5 bases, with 18 bases spanning the gap. This CDR3 is 13 amino acids long. Written as DNA, the CDR3 is TGTGCCCTGAACCGTGGGGGAGATTATGGCTACACCTTC. Translation: CALNRGGDYGYTF. The full variable domain, in which reference TRBV5-4 and TRBJ1-2 provide the parts outside the CDR3, is ETGVTQSPTHLIKTRGQQVTLRCSSQSGHNTVSWYQQALGQGPQFIFQYYREEENGRGNFPPRFSGLQFPNYSSELNVNALELDDSALYLCALNRGGDYGYTFGSGTRLTVV.

This clone appeared a single time. J is TRBJ1-6 and V is TRBV19; D gene uncertain. Germline CDR1 and CDR2: LNHDA and SQIVND (reference sequence). The CDR3 consists of 18 residues. Between the trimmed V and J ends, which lost 1 base and 7 bases, there was a span of 20 bases. Here the CDR3 reads CASSIGGPIAGVNSPLHF. DNA for the CDR3: TGTGCCAGTAGTATAGGTGGACCGATCGCAGGTGTGAATTCACCCCTCCACTTT.